The 32 T cell receptor beta chains in this list originate from one sample, sequenced in a study of blood T cell repertoires in COVID-19. TCRdb's table, derived via immunoSEQ multiplex PCR, lists solely in-frame clones and lacks some. The table has about 100,000 clones, roughly 91% seen once. Sequenced input: peripheral blood. These receptors were obtained from a human donor in a cohort sampled during active COVID-19.

This rearrangement joins TRBV7-2 to TRBJ1-2; a weak D match, TRBD1 (5 bases). Germline V gene data show CDR1 as SGHTA and CDR2 as FQGNSA. This CDR3 is built from 9 residues. The CDR3 region has the DNA TGTGTGGGAGGGGATGGCTACACCTTC. Translated: CVGGDGYTF.

This clone is a singleton in its sample. The V gene is TRBV19, the J gene TRBJ2-3, with TRBD2 matching 11 bases. V lost 8 bases, J lost 5 bases, and 12 bases stayed unmatched. The CDR3 has 16 residues. Germline V gene lookup returns CDR1 LNHDA and CDR2 SQIVND (reference sequence). The CDR3 protein is CASQRLAGGPVDTQYF. The CDR3, as DNA: TGTGCCAGTCAACGCTTAGCGGGGGGGCCAGTAGATACGCAGTATTTT.

The CDR3 here is CASSSRQAGPYEQYF. CDR3 DNA sequence: TGTGCCAGCAGCTCCCGACAGGCTGGCCCCTACGAGCAGTACTTC. This chain connects TRBV6-5 to TRBJ2-7, with D possibly being TRBD1 (6 bases). The length of the CDR3 is 15 residues. Germline V gene lookup returns CDR1 MNHEY and CDR2 SVGAGI. Trimming removed 6 bases at V and 2 bases at J, with 17 bases between.

This chain connects TRBV5-1 to TRBJ2-1; 8 bases agree with TRBD2. V shed 2 bases, J shed 0 bases, and the junction held 1 base outside the gene matches. The CDR3 is 15 residues long. Germline CDR1 reads SGHRS; CDR2 reads YFSETQ. The CDR3: CASSFSGTSYNEQFF. CDR3 in DNA: TGCGCCAGCAGCTTTAGCGGGACCTCCTACAATGAGCAGTTCTTC.

The chain employs TRBV3-1 (or the pseudogene TRBV3-2) and TRBJ2-2, with D hard to call. V lost 0 bases to trimming and J lost 4 bases, with 15 bases between them. The CDR3 totals 17 residues. CDR1 LGHDT and CDR2 YNNKEL come from the germline V gene (reference sequence). The CDR3 nucleotides read TGTGCCAGCAGCCAAGATACCCGGGTTATCAGCACCGGGGAGCTGTTTTTT. Translation: CASSQDTRVISTGELFF.

This sequence joins TRBV30 and TRBJ2-1; D might be TRBD2 (5 bases). Per germline, CDR1 GTSNPN and CDR2 SVGIG (reference sequence). V was cut by 0 bases and J by 9 bases, with 15 bases left in between. The CDR3 is made up of 14 amino acids. CDR3 protein: CAWSVTSPTGEQFF. The CDR3 nucleotides read TGTGCCTGGAGTGTTACTAGTCCTACCGGTGAGCAGTTCTTC.

This rearrangement joins TRBV3-1 (or the pseudogene TRBV3-2) to TRBJ2-3, with 12 nucleotides matching TRBD2. CDR3 size: 16 residues. Germline V gives CDR1 LGHDT, CDR2 YNNKEL (reference sequence). V lost 4 bases and J lost 2; bases outside the gene matches: 4. CDR3 region: CASSPRLAGATDTQYF. The CDR3 DNA is TGTGCCAGCAGCCCTCGACTAGCGGGGGCCACAGATACGCAGTATTTT.

The chain is built from TRBV19 and TRBJ2-2; the D gene is possibly TRBD2 (5 bases). Germline values: CDR1 LNHDA, CDR2 SQIVND (reference sequence). V lost 6 bases, J lost 4 bases, and 9 bases lay in between. The CDR3 loop spans 13 amino acids. CDR3 amino acids: CASRWTPTGELFF. CDR3 coding DNA: TGTGCCAGTAGATGGACTCCCACCGGGGAGCTGTTTTTT.

V gene TRBV5-5 combines with J gene TRBJ1-1, with TRBD1 identical over 9 bases. V was pared by 4 bases and J by 2 bases, with 15 bases of the junction left unmatched. Germline V gene sequence: CDR1 SGHKS, CDR2 YYEKEE (reference sequence). The CDR3 consists of 18 residues. CDR3 in amino acids: CASSQILQGAGANTEAFF. The CDR3 DNA reads as TGTGCCAGCAGCCAAATTTTACAGGGGGCCGGAGCAAACACTGAAGCTTTCTTT.

V is TRBV30 and J is TRBJ1-1; D gene ambiguous. There are 12 residues in the CDR3. Trimming shortened V by 0 bases and J by 8 bases, and 10 bases separated the two germline ends. CDR1 is GTSNPN and CDR2 is SVGIG in the germline V gene (reference sequence). CDR3 sequence reads: CAWSVRYLEAFF. For the CDR3, the DNA is TGTGCCTGGAGTGTACGGTATTTGGAAGCTTTCTTT.

The rearrangement uses TRBV28 and TRBJ2-3, with TRBD2 identical over 9 bases. Germline loops: CDR1 MDHEN, CDR2 SYDVKM. V shed 3 bases, J shed 2 bases, and the junction held 6 bases outside the gene matches. The CDR3 sequence is 16 residues long. This CDR3 reads CASSFGAGGFTDTQYF. The DNA of the CDR3 is TGTGCCAGCAGTTTTGGGGCGGGAGGGTTCACAGATACGCAGTATTTT.

This chain uses TRBV5-1 with TRBJ2-7; no reliable D call. The V gene lost 1 base and the J gene lost 0 bases, with 5 bases spanning the gap. The CDR3 sequence is 13 residues long. CDR1 is SGHRS and CDR2 is YFSETQ in the germline V gene. The CDR3 bases are TGCGCCAGCAGCTTGAAGAGCTCCTACGAGCAGTACTTC. As protein: CASSLKSSYEQYF.

This chain joins TRBV11-2 and TRBJ1-1, with 10 bases fitting TRBD1. The ends lost 4 bases at V and 4 bases at J; junction bases unmatched: 6. This CDR3 has 15 residues. Germline V CDR1 and CDR2: SGHAT, FQNNGV. The CDR3 region is CASSSTTGGFTEAFF. As DNA, the CDR3 is TGTGCCAGCAGCTCTACGACAGGGGGCTTCACTGAAGCTTTCTTT.

The J gene is TRBJ2-1, the V gene TRBV19, with TRBD2 as a possible D gene (6 bases). Per the germline V gene, CDR1 is LNHDA and CDR2 is SQIVND (reference sequence). V was clipped by 7 bases and J by 6 bases, with 19 bases between them. The CDR3 spans 15 residues. CDR3 protein: CASTSGPVGGNEQFF. CDR3 coding DNA: TGTGCCAGTACGAGCGGACCGGTCGGGGGCAATGAGCAGTTCTTC.

The chain carries TRBV20-1 and TRBJ2-7, with D tentatively TRBD2 (5 bases). This CDR3 contains 11 residues. Germline lookup yields CDR1 DFQATT and CDR2 SNEGSKA (reference sequence). The germline V and J ends were trimmed by 6 bases and 4 bases, with 10 bases remaining between them. The CDR3 sequence is CSADGIYEQYF. CDR3 nucleotide sequence: TGCAGTGCCGACGGGATATACGAGCAGTACTTC.

The chain carries TRBV5-7 and TRBJ2-1, with 9 bases matching TRBD1. TRBV5-7 is labeled an ORF, and its function is uncertain. The CDR3 has 16 amino acids. Losses at the gene ends were 4 bases for V and 5 bases for J; bases not matched to a gene: 10. CDR3 nucleotide sequence: TGTGCCAGCAGCCCCGGTCCTCGGACAGGGGACAATGAGCAGTTCTTC. It specifies CASSPGPRTGDNEQFF.

The CDR3 loop is CASRGTGTGYEQYF. CDR3 nucleotide sequence: TGTGCCAGCAGGGGAACCGGGACAGGCTACGAGCAGTACTTC. The chain employs TRBV27 and TRBJ2-7; 8 bases are a match to TRBD1. The CDR3 has 14 residues. Germline V gene sequence: CDR1 MNHEY, CDR2 SMNVEV (reference sequence). V was clipped by 6 bases and J by 3 bases; unmatched bases: 7.

This chain connects TRBV6-5 to TRBJ2-1; D is possibly TRBD2 (6 bases). Trimming took 11 bases from V and 8 from J, leaving 19 bases between them. The CDR3 consists of 13 residues. Germline V CDR1 and CDR2: MNHEY, SVGAGI. CDR3 DNA sequence: TGTGCCGCCCCCAGGGACTCGTTCGATGAGCAGTTCTTC. Protein product: CAAPRDSFDEQFF.

This clone was seen once. This chain uses TRBV20-1 with TRBJ1-1, with D perhaps TRBD1 (5 bases). CDR1 is DFQATT and CDR2 is SNEGSKA in the germline V gene (reference sequence). Trimming removed 5 bases from V and 3 bases from J, with 7 bases in between. CDR3 length: 11 amino acids. The CDR3 region is CSARTYTEAFF. The CDR3 DNA reads as TGCAGTGCTCGGACATACACTGAAGCTTTCTTT.

The chain is built from TRBV4-1 and TRBJ1-1; D is ambiguous. Trimming shortened V by 5 bases and J by 4 bases, and 11 bases separated the two germline ends. CDR3 length: 13 residues. The germline CDR1 and CDR2 sequences are MGHRA and YSYEKL. The CDR3 DNA sequence: TGCGCCAGCAGCTACGCGGGGAGCACTGAAGCTTTCTTT. Amino acid sequence: CASSYAGSTEAFF.

CDR3: CASRLVAFAYNEQFF. Here the CDR3 DNA reads TGTGCCAGCAGACTAGTAGCGTTCGCCTACAATGAGCAGTTCTTC. J is TRBJ2-1 and V is TRBV27, with a tentative D call TRBD2 (5 bases). Germline V gene data show CDR1 as MNHEY and CDR2 as SMNVEV (reference sequence). V lost 6 bases, J lost 2 bases, and 14 bases lay in between. The CDR3 sequence is 15 residues long.

The rearrangement joins TRBV27 to TRBJ2-7; 7 positions match TRBD1. Trimming at V came to 5 bases and at J to 7 bases, leaving 17 bases not matched to a gene. This CDR3 is 16 amino acids long. Germline V lookup: CDR1 MNHEY, CDR2 SMNVEV (reference sequence). The CDR3 DNA reads TGTGCCAGCAGTCCAGAGTCGACAGGGATGTGGATAGAGCAGTACTTC. Translation: CASSPESTGMWIEQYF.

The rearrangement links TRBV3-1 (or the pseudogene TRBV3-2) to TRBJ1-6; no definite D call. Germline V CDR1 and CDR2: LGHDT, YNNKEL (reference sequence). The CDR3 has 15 residues. V lost 1 base to trimming and J lost 8 bases, with 12 bases between them. In DNA, the CDR3 is TGTGCCAGCAGCCAAGTGGGGAGGGAGGATTCACCCCTCCACTTT. Translating gives CASSQVGREDSPLHF.

The chain combines TRBV2 with TRBJ2-5; TRBD1 might be the D (5 bases). Trimming pared 10 bases from V and 5 bases from J, leaving 8 bases between. The germline CDR1 and CDR2 sequences are SNHLY and FYNNEI. This CDR3 contains 10 residues. The CDR3 region is CATSGETQYF. CDR3 coding DNA: TGTGCCACGTCAGGGGAGACCCAGTACTTC.

The chain has TRBV4-1 and TRBJ2-1, with 9 bases that match TRBD2. V lost 1 base, J lost 8 bases, and 12 bases stayed unmatched. This CDR3 region has 17 residues. The germline V gene encodes CDR1 MGHRA and CDR2 YSYEKL. The CDR3 is CASSQGRNGGGAYEQFF. As DNA, the CDR3 is TGCGCCAGCAGCCAAGGCCGCAATGGCGGGGGGGCATATGAGCAGTTCTTC.

This clone was picked up one time. The chain carries TRBV28 and TRBJ1-4; the match to TRBD1 covers 8 bases. The trim removed 5 bases at V and 5 bases at J, leaving 1 base unmatched. This CDR3 region has 13 residues. The germline CDR1 and CDR2 sequences are MDHEN and SYDVKM. CDR3 loop: CASSRDRNEKLFF. The DNA of the CDR3 is TGTGCCAGCAGTCGGGACAGGAATGAAAAACTGTTTTTT.

CDR3 sequence: CASRGLSPGDTEAFF. Written as DNA, the CDR3 is TGCGCCAGCAGGGGCCTGTCCCCCGGGGACACTGAAGCTTTCTTT. The rearrangement uses TRBV5-1 and TRBJ1-1; no clear D gene. The CDR3 sequence is 15 residues long. With 5 bases removed from V and 3 bases from J, the gap between germline ends came to 17 bases. In germline, CDR1 is SGHRS, CDR2 YFSETQ.

The rearrangement joins TRBV30 to TRBJ2-1; D is possibly TRBD2 (5 bases). The CDR3 runs 13 residues. Germline V gene data show CDR1 as GTSNPN and CDR2 as SVGIG (reference sequence). The germline V and J ends were trimmed by 4 bases and 0 bases, with 7 bases remaining between them. Here the CDR3 reads CAWTRVSYNEQFF. Here the CDR3 DNA reads TGTGCCTGGACGAGGGTCTCCTACAATGAGCAGTTCTTC.

V usage is TRBV11-2 and J usage is TRBJ1-2; D is undetermined. Germline values: CDR1 SGHAT, CDR2 FQNNGV. V was trimmed by 0 bases and J by 13 bases, leaving 15 bases between them. The CDR3 runs to 13 residues. The CDR3 sequence is CASSLDLGRPFTF. As DNA, the CDR3 is TGTGCCAGCAGCTTAGATCTCGGCAGGCCTTTCACCTTC.

The V gene is TRBV10-3, the J gene TRBJ2-1, with TRBD2 matching over 7 bases. The CDR3 contains 17 residues. CDR1 and CDR2 (germline): ENHRY, SYGVKD. Trimming removed 2 bases from V and 0 bases from J; junction bases left unmatched: 7. CDR3 region: CAISEGNRGSSYNEQFF. The CDR3 DNA sequence: TGTGCCATCAGTGAGGGTAATCGCGGGAGCTCCTACAATGAGCAGTTCTTC.

V is TRBV7-6 and J is TRBJ2-1; 7 nucleotides line up with TRBD2. Germline V gives CDR1 SGHVS, CDR2 FNYEAQ. With 4 bases clipped from V and 5 bases from J, the junction kept 11 bases outside the gene matches. The CDR3 is 16 residues long. In DNA, the CDR3 is TGTGCCAGCAGCTCATACCCGGGACTAAAAAACAATGAGCAGTTCTTC. Translated, it gives CASSSYPGLKNNEQFF. The whole variable domain, filled in from reference TRBV7-6 and TRBJ2-1, reads GAGVSQSPRYKVTKRGQDVALRCDPISGHVSLYWYRQALGQGPEFLTYFNYEAQQDKSGLPNDRFSAERPEGSISTLTIQRTEQRDSAMYRCASSSYPGLKNNEQFFGPGTRLTVL.

On this clone: Mismatch with germline at one junction end may stem from a read error. V gene TRBV7-8 combines with J gene TRBJ2-7, with 7 positions matching TRBD2. Germline lookup yields CDR1 SGHVS and CDR2 FQNEAQ. The CDR3 runs to 16 residues. The CDR3 nucleotides read TGTGCCAGCACCTTACTGCGAGTAGTAGCGGGCACCGAGCAGTACTTC. This encodes CASTLLRVVAGTEQYF.